This TCR beta chain was captured by sequencing in a study of shared clonotypes between healthy human individuals. Overall study: Every donor yielded three CD4 naive, three CD4 memory, two CD8 naive and one CD8 memory plate. Study conclusions and caveats: Estimated richness was generally greater in naive than memory subsets.

This clone was recorded once. Its specificity is not known. Selected positively for CCR7 and CD45RO-negative, naive CD8 cells excluded terminally differentiated effector memory CD45RA+ cells. Using immunoSEQ multiplex PCR, the repertoire was profiled, and TCRdb retains in-frame clones only, with some absent. This sample has some 2,100,000 clones; 93% occur once, and the top ten carry about 1.8%. This CDR3 has 13 residues. The germline CDR1 and CDR2 sequences are SGHAT and FQNNGV. Trimming pared 8 bases from V and 4 bases from J, leaving 12 bases between. This chain links TRBV11-2 with TRBJ1-5; D is possibly TRBD1 (6 bases). This receptor was identified in a man aged 18 to 30 in good health. Some clones in this sample may be carry-over from other donors' samples. The specimen was naive CD8+ T cells from PBMCs. The CDR3 DNA reads TGTGCCAGCCGAGGGGGGGGGAATCAGCCCCAGCATTTT. This encodes CASRGGGNQPQHF.